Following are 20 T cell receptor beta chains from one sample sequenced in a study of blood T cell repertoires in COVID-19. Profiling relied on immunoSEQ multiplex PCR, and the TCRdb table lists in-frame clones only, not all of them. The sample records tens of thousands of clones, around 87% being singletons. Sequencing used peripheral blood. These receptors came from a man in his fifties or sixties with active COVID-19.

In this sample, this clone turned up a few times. Written as DNA, the CDR3 is TGTGCCAGCAGCCAAGTATCCGGGTCTAGCGGGAGCCACAATGAGCAGTTCTTC. It translates to CASSQVSGSSGSHNEQFF. J is TRBJ2-1 and V is TRBV14; 10 nucleotides line up with TRBD2. Germline values: CDR1 SGHDN, CDR2 FVKESK. CDR3 length: 18 residues. J gave up 5 bases and V 1 base, and 11 bases lay outside the gene matches. The whole variable domain, filled in from reference TRBV14 and TRBJ2-1, reads EAGVTQFPSHSVIEKGQTVTLRCDPISGHDNLYWYRRVMGKEIKFLLHFVKESKQDESGMPNNRFLAERTGGTYSTLKVQPAELEDSGVYFCASSQVSGSSGSHNEQFFGPGTRLTVL.

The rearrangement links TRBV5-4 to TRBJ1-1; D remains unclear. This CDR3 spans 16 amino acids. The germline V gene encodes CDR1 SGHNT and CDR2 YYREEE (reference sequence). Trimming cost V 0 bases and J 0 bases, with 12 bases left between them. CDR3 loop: CASSLDMEQLNTEAFF. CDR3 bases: TGTGCCAGCAGCTTGGATATGGAGCAGCTGAACACTGAAGCTTTCTTT.

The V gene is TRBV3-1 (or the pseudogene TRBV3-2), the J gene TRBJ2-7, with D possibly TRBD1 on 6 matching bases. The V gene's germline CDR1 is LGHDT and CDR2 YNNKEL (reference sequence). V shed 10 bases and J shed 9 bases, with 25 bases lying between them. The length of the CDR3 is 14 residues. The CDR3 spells CANLQTRDRGGQYF. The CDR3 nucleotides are TGTGCCAACCTACAGACCCGGGACCGAGGGGGGCAGTACTTC.

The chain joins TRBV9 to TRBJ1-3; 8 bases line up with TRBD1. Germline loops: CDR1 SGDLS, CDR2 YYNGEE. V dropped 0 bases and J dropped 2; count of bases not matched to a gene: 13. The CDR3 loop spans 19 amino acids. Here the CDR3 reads CASSVGILGDRGPGNTIYF. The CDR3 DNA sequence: TGTGCCAGCAGCGTAGGAATTCTGGGCGACAGGGGACCTGGAAACACCATATATTTT.

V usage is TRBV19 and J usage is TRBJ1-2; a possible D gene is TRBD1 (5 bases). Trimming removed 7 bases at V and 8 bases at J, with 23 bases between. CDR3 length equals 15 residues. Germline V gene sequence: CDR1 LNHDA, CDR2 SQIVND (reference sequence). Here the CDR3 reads CASTIGGTAGGGYTF. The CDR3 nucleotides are TGTGCCAGTACCATAGGTGGGACGGCCGGGGGGGGCTACACCTTC. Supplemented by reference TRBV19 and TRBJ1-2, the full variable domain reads DGGITQSPKYLFRKEGQNVTLSCEQNLNHDAMYWYRQDPGQGLRLIYYSQIVNDFQKGDIAEGYSVSREKKESFPLTVTSAQKNPTAFYLCASTIGGTAGGGYTFGSGTRLTVV.

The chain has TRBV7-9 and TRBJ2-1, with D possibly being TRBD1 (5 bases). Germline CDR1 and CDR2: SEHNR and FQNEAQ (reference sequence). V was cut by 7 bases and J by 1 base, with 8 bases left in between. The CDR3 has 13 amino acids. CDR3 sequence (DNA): TGTGCCAGCACCCAGGGTTCCTACAATGAGCAGTTCTTC. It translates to CASTQGSYNEQFF. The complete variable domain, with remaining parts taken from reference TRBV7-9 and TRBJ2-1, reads DTGVSQNPRHKITKRGQNVTFRCDPISEHNRLYWYRQTLGQGPEFLTYFQNEAQLEKSRLLSDRFSAERPKGSFSTLEIQRTEQGDSAMYLCASTQGSYNEQFFGPGTRLTVL.

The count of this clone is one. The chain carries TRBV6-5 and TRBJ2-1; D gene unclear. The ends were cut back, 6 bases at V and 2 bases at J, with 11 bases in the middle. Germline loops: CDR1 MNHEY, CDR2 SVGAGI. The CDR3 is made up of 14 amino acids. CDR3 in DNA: TGTGCCAGCAGAGATCTATCACCCTACAATGAGCAGTTCTTC. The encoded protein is CASRDLSPYNEQFF.

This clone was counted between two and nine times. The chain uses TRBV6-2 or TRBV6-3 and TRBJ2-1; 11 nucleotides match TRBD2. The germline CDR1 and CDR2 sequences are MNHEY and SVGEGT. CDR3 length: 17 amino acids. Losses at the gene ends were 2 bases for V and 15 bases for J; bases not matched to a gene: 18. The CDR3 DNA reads TGTGCCAGCAGTTACCCCCCGTTAGCGGGAGGGCCGTCCACCAGGTTCTTC. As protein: CASSYPPLAGGPSTRFF.

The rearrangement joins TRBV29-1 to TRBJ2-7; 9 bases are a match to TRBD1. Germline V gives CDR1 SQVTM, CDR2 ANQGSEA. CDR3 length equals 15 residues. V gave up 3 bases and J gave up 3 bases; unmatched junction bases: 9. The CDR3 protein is CSVEGPGQGGYEQYF. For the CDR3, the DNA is TGCAGCGTTGAGGGACCGGGACAGGGAGGCTACGAGCAGTACTTC.

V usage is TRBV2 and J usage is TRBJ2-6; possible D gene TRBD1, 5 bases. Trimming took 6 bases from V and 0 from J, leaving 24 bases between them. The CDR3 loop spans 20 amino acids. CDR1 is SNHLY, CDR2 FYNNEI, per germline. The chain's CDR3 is CASSYSSLAGIPSGANVLTF. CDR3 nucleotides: TGTGCCAGCAGCTACTCTTCACTGGCAGGGATCCCCTCTGGGGCCAACGTCCTGACTTTC.

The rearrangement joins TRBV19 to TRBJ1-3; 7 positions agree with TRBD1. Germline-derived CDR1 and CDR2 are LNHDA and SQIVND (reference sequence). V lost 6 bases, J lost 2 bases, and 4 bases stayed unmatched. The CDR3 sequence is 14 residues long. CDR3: CASRKTGTGNTIYF. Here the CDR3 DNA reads TGTGCCAGTAGGAAGACAGGGACTGGAAACACCATATATTTT.

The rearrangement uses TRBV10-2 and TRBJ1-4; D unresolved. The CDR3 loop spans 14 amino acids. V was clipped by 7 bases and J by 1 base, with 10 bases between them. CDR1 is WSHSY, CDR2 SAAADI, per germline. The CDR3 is CASNIRGTNEKLFF. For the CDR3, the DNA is TGCGCCAGCAACATCCGCGGAACTAATGAAAAACTGTTTTTT.

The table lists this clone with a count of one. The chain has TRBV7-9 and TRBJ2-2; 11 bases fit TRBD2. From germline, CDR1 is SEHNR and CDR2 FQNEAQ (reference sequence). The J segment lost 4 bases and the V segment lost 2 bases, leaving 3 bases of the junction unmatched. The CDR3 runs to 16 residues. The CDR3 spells CASSLPLAGVTGELFF. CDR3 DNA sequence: TGTGCCAGCAGCTTACCACTAGCGGGAGTCACCGGGGAGCTGTTTTTT.

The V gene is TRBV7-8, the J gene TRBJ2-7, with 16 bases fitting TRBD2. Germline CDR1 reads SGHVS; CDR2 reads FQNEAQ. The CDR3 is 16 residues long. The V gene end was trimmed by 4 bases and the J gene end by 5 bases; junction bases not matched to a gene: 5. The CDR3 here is CASSSGTSGRAHEQYF. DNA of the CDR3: TGTGCCAGCAGCTCAGGGACTAGCGGGAGGGCCCACGAGCAGTACTTC. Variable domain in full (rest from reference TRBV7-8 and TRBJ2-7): GAGVSQSPRYKVAKRGQDVALRCDPISGHVSLFWYQQALGQGPEFLTYFQNEAQLDKSGLPSDRFFAERPEGSVSTLKIQRTQQEDSAVYLCASSSGTSGRAHEQYFGPGTRLTVT.

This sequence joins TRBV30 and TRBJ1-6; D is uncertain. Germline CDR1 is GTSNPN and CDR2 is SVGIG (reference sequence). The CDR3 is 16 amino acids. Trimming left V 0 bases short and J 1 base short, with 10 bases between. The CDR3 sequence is CAWSVGSGSYNSPLHF. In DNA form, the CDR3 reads TGTGCCTGGAGTGTTGGGTCGGGGTCCTATAATTCACCCCTCCACTTT.

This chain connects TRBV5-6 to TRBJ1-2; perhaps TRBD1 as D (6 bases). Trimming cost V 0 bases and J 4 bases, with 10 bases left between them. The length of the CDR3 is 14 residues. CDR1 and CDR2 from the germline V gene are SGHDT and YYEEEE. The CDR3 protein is CASSLGRGGYGYTF. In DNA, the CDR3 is TGTGCCAGCAGCTTGGGCAGAGGGGGCTATGGCTACACCTTC. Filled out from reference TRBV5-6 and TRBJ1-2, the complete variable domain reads DAGVTQSPTHLIKTRGQQVTLRCSPKSGHDTVSWYQQALGQGPQFIFQYYEEEERQRGNFPDRFSGHQFPNYSSELNVNALLLGDSALYLCASSLGRGGYGYTFGSGTRLTVV.

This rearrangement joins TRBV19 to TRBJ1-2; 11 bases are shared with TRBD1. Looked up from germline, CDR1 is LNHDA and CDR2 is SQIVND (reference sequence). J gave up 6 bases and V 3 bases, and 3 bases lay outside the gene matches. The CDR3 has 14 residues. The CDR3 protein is CASSIGTGGDGYTF. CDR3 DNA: TGTGCCAGTAGTATCGGGACAGGGGGTGATGGCTACACCTTC.

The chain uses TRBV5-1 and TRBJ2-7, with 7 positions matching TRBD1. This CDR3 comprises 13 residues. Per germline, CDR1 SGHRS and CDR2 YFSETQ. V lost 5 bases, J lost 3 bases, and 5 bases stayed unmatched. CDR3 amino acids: CASRQGLVYEQYF. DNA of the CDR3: TGCGCCAGCAGACAGGGGTTGGTCTACGAGCAGTACTTC. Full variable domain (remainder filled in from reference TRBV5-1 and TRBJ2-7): KAGVTQTPRYLIKTRGQQVTLSCSPISGHRSVSWYQQTPGQGLQFLFEYFSETQRNKGNFPGRFSGRQFSNSRSEMNVSTLELGDSALYLCASRQGLVYEQYFGPGTRLTVT.

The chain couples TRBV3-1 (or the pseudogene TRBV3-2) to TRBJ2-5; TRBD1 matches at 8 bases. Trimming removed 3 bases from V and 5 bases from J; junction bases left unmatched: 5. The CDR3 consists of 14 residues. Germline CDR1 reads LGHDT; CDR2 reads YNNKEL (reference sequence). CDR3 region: CASSHHDRGETQYF. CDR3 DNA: TGTGCCAGCAGCCACCACGACAGGGGTGAGACCCAGTACTTC.

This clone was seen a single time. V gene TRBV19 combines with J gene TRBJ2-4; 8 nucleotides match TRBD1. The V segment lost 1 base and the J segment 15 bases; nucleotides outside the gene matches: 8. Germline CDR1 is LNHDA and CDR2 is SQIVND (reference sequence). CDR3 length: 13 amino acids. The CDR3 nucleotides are TGTGCCAGTAGTATAGGGACAGGGTCAGTGAGGTACTTC. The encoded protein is CASSIGTGSVRYF. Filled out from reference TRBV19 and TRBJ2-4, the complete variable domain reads DGGITQSPKYLFRKEGQNVTLSCEQNLNHDAMYWYRQDPGQGLRLIYYSQIVNDFQKGDIAEGYSVSREKKESFPLTVTSAQKNPTAFYLCASSIGTGSVRYFGAGTRLSVL.